A selection of T cell receptor beta chains follows, all from one sample in a study of T cells in tumors after PD-1 blockade. Some clones are missing from TCRdb's copy, which holds only in-frame ones; the method was immunoSEQ multiplex PCR. The sample includes tens of thousands of clones, over 75% of them seen just once. Specimen: PBMCs, collected before anti-PD-1 treatment. The receptor set was obtained from a human donor with basal cell carcinoma. The CDR3 runs from the conserved cysteine through the conserved F or W. Fields, in order: D gene, V gene, clone size, J gene, CDR3 DNA, CDR3 protein. The D gene is left open where the match is weak. A row's size may be missing; if present it is once, few, many or a size class.

TRBD1	TRBV19	-	TRBJ1-1	TGTGCCAGTAGTCCTACCGGGACAGGGATGAACACTGAAGCTTTCTTT	CASSPTGTGMNTEAFF
-	TRBV6-5	-	TRBJ1-1	TGTGCCAGCAGTCTCGGGGCCGCCCTTGAAGCTTTCTTT	CASSLGAALEAFF
-	TRBV18	-	TRBJ2-1	TGTGCCAGCTCACCCGACAGTTTCTACAATGAGCAGTTCTTC	CASSPDSFYNEQFF
-	TRBV7-2	-	TRBJ1-1	TGTGCCAGCAGCCTAGATGGGGGGAACACTGAAGCTTTCTTT	CASSLDGGNTEAFF
-	TRBV19	-	TRBJ1-5	TGTGCCAGTAGTATTACCGGGGGTCGCAATCAGCCCCAGCATTTT	CASSITGGRNQPQHF
-	TRBV18	-	TRBJ2-7	TGTGCCAGCTCACCCGGGGACGCCTACTACGAGCAGTACTTC	CASSPGDAYYEQYF
-	TRBV10-3	-	TRBJ1-1	TGTGCCATCAGTGACCGGGGGCGATCGAACACTGAAGCTTTCTTT	CAISDRGRSNTEAFF
-	TRBV6-6	few	TRBJ1-6	TGTGCCAGCAGTCGAATATCCCGCTCCTATAATTCACCCCTCCACTTT	CASSRISRSYNSPLHF
-	TRBV5-4	-	TRBJ2-1	TGTGCCAGCAGCTTTAGATACAATGAGCAGTTCTTC	CASSFRYNEQFF
-	TRBV18	many	TRBJ2-2	TGTGCCAGCTCCCCCGATCGGGGCTTGGTGAACACCGGGGAGCTGTTTTTT	CASSPDRGLVNTGELFF
TRBD2	TRBV18	once	TRBJ2-5	TGTGCCAGCTCACCCGGACTAGTAGATGGGGAGACCCAGTACTTC	CASSPGLVDGETQYF
-	TRBV19	-	TRBJ1-5	TGTGCCAGTAGGAAGATCCGTGGCAGCTTTAGCAATCAGCCCCAGCATTTT	CASRKIRGSFSNQPQHF
-	TRBV29-1	-	TRBJ1-2	TGCAGCGTTGAATATAGGGGAGGGGCCAGTGGCTACACCTTC	CSVEYRGGASGYTF
TRBD1	TRBV19	-	TRBJ2-3	TGTGCCAGTAGTATAGTTTCAGGGGGCGGAACAGATACGCAGTATTTT	CASSIVSGGGTDTQYF
TRBD1	TRBV7-9	few	TRBJ1-1	TGTGCCAGCAGCTTACCGACAGGGATGAACACTGAAGCTTTCTTT	CASSLPTGMNTEAFF
TRBD2	TRBV2	few	TRBJ2-3	TGTGCCAGCAGTCGGGAGGGGAGGGATACGCAGTATTTT	CASSREGRDTQYF
-	TRBV3-1/TRBV3-2	few	TRBJ1-2	TGTGCCAGCAGCCAAGCGTTTGAGACAGATGGCTACACCTTC	CASSQAFETDGYTF
-	TRBV7-9	-	TRBJ2-5	TGTGCCAGCGTCGCCTGGGGAGAGGGGGAGACCCAGTACTTC	CASVAWGEGETQYF
TRBD1	TRBV4-2	-	TRBJ2-3	TGTGCCAGCAGCCAAGACGGGACAGGGGGAAAAATGGATACGCAGTATTTT	CASSQDGTGGKMDTQYF
TRBD1	TRBV19	-	TRBJ1-2	TGTGCCAGTAGTATAGGTAGACAGGGACCCTATGGCTACACCTTC	CASSIGRQGPYGYTF
TRBD2	TRBV6-5	-	TRBJ2-3	TGTGCCAGCATGAATAGCGGGGGGGTGGATACGCAGTATTTT	CASMNSGGVDTQYF